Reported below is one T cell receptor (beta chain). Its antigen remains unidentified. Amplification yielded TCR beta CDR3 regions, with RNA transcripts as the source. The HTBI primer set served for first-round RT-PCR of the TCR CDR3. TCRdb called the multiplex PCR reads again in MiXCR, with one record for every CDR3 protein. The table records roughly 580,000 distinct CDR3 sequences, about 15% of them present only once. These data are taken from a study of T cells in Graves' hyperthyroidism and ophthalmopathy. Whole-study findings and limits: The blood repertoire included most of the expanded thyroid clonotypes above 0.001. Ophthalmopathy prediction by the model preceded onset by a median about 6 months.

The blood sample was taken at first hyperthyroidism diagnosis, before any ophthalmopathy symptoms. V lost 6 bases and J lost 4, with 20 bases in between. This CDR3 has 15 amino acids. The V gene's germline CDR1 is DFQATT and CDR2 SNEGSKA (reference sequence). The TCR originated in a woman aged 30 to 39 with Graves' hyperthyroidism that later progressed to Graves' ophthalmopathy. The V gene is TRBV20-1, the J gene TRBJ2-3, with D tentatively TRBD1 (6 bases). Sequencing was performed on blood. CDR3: CSAAASNTGSDTQYF. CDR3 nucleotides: TGCAGTGCCGCGGCCTCCAATACAGGGTCAGATACGCAGTATTTT.